The TCR beta chain described here comes from a study of shared clonotypes between healthy human individuals. The CDR3 spans 12 residues. V was trimmed by 4 bases and J by 8 bases, leaving 11 bases between them. Germline V lookup: CDR1 SQVTM, CDR2 ANQGSEA. The assay was carried out at the deep level. Measured with immunoSEQ multiplex PCR; TCRdb has only the in-frame clones, and not every one. Here the sample spans approximately 500,000 clones, 79% being singletons. This clone was counted between two and nine times. The chain carries TRBV29-1 and TRBJ1-4; TRBD1 might be the D (5 bases). The specimen was PBMCs. The receptor was derived from a woman between 35 and 50 years old in good health. Some clones in this sample may be carry-over from other donors' samples. The CDR3 DNA follows: TGCAGCGTTGTAGGCAGGGACGAAAAACTGTTTTTT. Its protein product is CSVVGRDEKLFF.